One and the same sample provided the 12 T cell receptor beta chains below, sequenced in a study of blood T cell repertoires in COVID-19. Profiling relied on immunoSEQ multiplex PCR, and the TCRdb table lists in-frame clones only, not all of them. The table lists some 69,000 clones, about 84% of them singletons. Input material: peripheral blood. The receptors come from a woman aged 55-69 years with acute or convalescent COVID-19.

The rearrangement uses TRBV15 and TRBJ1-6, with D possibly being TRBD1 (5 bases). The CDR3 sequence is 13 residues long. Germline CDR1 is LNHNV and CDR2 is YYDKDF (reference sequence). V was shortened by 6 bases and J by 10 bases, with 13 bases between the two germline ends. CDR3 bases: TGTGCCACCAGTCGAGGGGAGGGATCACCCCTCCACTTT. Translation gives CATSRGEGSPLHF.

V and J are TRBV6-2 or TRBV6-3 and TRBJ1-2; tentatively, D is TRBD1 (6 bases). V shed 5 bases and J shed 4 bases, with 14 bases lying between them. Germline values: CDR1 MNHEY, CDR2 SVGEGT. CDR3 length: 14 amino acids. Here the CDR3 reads CASSTGTVVYGYTF. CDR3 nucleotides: TGTGCCAGCAGTACAGGGACGGTCGTCTATGGCTACACCTTC.

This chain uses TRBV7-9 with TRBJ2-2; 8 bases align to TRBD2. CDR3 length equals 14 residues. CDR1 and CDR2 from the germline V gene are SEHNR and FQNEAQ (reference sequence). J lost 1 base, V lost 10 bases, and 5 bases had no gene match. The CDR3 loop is CATVAGRNTGELFF. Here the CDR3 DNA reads TGTGCCACGGTAGCGGGACGGAACACCGGGGAGCTGTTTTTT.

The CDR3 DNA is TGTGCCAGCAGTTTAGGCGGGGTTGGTCGGCTGTATGGCTACACCTTC. Translation gives CASSLGGVGRLYGYTF. The gene calls are TRBV28 and TRBJ1-2; D is uncertain. CDR1 is MDHEN, CDR2 SYDVKM, per germline. V was shortened by 2 bases and J by 5 bases, with 18 bases between the two germline ends. This CDR3 has 16 amino acids.

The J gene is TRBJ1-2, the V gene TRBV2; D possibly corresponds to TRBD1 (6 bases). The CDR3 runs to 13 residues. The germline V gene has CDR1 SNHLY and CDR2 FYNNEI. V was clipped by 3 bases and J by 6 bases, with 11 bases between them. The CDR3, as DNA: TGTGCCAGCAGTGACACAGGGATCCATGGCTACACCTTC. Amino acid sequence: CASSDTGIHGYTF.

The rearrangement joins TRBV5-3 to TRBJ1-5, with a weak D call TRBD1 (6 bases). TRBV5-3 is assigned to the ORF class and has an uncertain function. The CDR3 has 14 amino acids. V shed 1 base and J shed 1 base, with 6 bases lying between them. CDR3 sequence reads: CARSLTGSNQPQHF. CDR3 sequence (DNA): TGTGCCAGAAGCTTGACAGGGAGCAATCAGCCCCAGCATTTT.

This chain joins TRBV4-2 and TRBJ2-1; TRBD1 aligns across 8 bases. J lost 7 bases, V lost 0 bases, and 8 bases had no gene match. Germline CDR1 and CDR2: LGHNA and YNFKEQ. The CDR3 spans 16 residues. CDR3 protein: CASSQDIGQGFNEQFF. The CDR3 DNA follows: TGTGCCAGCAGCCAAGACATTGGACAGGGTTTTAATGAGCAGTTCTTC.

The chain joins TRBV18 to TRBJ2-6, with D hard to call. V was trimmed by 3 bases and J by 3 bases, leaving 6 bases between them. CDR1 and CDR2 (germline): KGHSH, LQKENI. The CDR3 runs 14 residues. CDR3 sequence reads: CASSPANGANVLTF. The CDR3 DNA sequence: TGTGCCAGCTCACCTGCTAATGGGGCCAACGTCCTGACTTTC.

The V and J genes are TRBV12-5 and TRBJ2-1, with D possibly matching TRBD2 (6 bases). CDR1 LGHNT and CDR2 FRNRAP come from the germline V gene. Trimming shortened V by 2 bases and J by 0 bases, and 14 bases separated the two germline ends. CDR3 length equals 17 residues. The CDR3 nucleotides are TGTGCTAGTGGTTTGTCCTCCGGGACTGGCTCCTACAATGAGCAGTTCTTC. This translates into CASGLSSGTGSYNEQFF.

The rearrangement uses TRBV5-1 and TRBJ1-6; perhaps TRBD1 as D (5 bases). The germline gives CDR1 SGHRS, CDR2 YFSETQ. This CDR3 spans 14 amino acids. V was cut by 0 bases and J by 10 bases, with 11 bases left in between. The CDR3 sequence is CASSLGSGWSPLHF. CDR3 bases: TGCGCCAGCAGCTTGGGGTCAGGGTGGTCACCCCTCCACTTT. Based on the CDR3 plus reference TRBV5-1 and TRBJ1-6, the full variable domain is KAGVTQTPRYLIKTRGQQVTLSCSPISGHRSVSWYQQTPGQGLQFLFEYFSETQRNKGNFPGRFSGRQFSNSRSEMNVSTLELGDSALYLCASSLGSGWSPLHFGNGTRLTVT.

CDR3 loop: CASSFPGQNYGYTF. The CDR3 bases are TGCGCCAGCAGCTTTCCGGGACAGAACTATGGCTACACCTTC. This chain links TRBV5-1 with TRBJ1-2; 7 positions agree with TRBD1. This CDR3 spans 14 amino acids. Germline CDR1 is SGHRS and CDR2 is YFSETQ. Trimming at V came to 2 bases and at J to 2 bases, leaving 3 bases not matched to a gene.

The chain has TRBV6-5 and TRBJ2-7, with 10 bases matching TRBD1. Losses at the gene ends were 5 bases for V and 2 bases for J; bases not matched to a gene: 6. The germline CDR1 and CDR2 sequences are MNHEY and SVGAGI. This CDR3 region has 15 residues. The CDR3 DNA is TGTGCCAGCAGTCGCACCGGGACAGGGGCCTACGAGCAGTACTTC. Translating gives CASSRTGTGAYEQYF.